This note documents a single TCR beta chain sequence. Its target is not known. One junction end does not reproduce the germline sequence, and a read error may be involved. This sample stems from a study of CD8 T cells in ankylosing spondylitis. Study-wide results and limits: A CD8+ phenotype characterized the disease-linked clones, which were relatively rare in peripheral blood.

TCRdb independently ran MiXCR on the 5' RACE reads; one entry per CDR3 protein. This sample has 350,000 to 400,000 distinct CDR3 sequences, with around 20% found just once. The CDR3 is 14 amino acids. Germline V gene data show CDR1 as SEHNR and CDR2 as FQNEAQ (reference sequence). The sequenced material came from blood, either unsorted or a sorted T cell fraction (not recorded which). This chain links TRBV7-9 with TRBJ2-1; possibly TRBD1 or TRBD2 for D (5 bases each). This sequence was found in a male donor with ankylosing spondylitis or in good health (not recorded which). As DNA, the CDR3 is TGTGCCAGCAGCTTAGAGGGGACCGCGCCACTAACCTGCTTC. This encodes CASSLEGTAPLTCF.